Listed below are T cell receptor beta chains from one sample, sequenced in a study of CD8 T cells in ankylosing spondylitis. Using its own MiXCR run on the 5' RACE reads, TCRdb lists one record per CDR3 protein. The table shows over 700,000 distinct CDR3 sequences, with 15% to 20% occurring only once. Sequencing was carried out using blood, either unsorted or a sorted T cell fraction (not recorded which). These receptors were collected from a male donor with ankylosing spondylitis. The CDR3 runs from the conserved cysteine through the conserved F or W. Fields, in order: clone size, D gene, V gene, J gene, CDR3 DNA, CDR3 protein. A D gene is named only where the DNA matches it firmly. Rows give clone size only sometimes, using once, few, many, or a class for an expanded clone.

clone size: few
D gene: .
V gene: TRBV5-6
J gene: TRBJ2-1
CDR3 DNA: TGTGCCAGCAGCTGGAGTCATGAGCAGTTCTTC
CDR3 protein: CASSWSHEQFF

clone size: .
D gene: .
V gene: TRBV5-4
J gene: TRBJ2-1
CDR3 DNA: TGTGCCAGCACCCCGCTCGGGACCCGGGGAAAGCATGAGCAGTTCTTC
CDR3 protein: CASTPLGTRGKHEQFF

clone size: .
D gene: .
V gene: TRBV20-1
J gene: TRBJ1-1
CDR3 DNA: TGCAGTGCGTTCGACATGAACACTGAAGCTTTCTTT
CDR3 protein: CSAFDMNTEAFF

clone size: .
D gene: .
V gene: TRBV7-9
J gene: TRBJ1-1
CDR3 DNA: TGTGCCAGCAGTTATAGAGAGGGCAAAACTGAAGCTTTCTTT
CDR3 protein: CASSYREGKTEAFF

clone size: .
D gene: .
V gene: TRBV20-1
J gene: TRBJ1-2
CDR3 DNA: TGCAGTGCTAGAGATTCTAGAGGGGTCGTTCCGGGCTACACCTTC
CDR3 protein: CSARDSRGVVPGYTF

clone size: .
D gene: TRBD1
V gene: TRBV27
J gene: TRBJ1-4
CDR3 DNA: TGTGCCAGCAGTACCAGGGGGCGGTCGAATGAAAAACTGTTTTTT
CDR3 protein: CASSTRGRSNEKLFF

clone size: few
D gene: .
V gene: TRBV4-3
J gene: TRBJ1-1
CDR3 DNA: TGCGCCAGCAGCCAAGATCTCAGACCCGAAGCTTTCTTT
CDR3 protein: CASSQDLRPEAFF

clone size: .
D gene: TRBD2
V gene: TRBV6-2/TRBV6-3
J gene: TRBJ2-1
CDR3 DNA: TGTGCCAGCCGCTCCGTAGCGGGAGGGGTTAATGAGCAGTTCTTC
CDR3 protein: CASRSVAGGVNEQFF

clone size: few
D gene: .
V gene: TRBV12-3/TRBV12-4
J gene: TRBJ2-7
CDR3 DNA: TGTGCCAGCCAACGGACGGCGATGACCGAGCAGTACTTC
CDR3 protein: CASQRTAMTEQYF

clone size: few
D gene: .
V gene: TRBV5-1
J gene: TRBJ2-5
CDR3 DNA: TGCGCCAGCAGCTTGGCCTGGGGACTGGGACAAGAGACCCAGTACTTC
CDR3 protein: CASSLAWGLGQETQYF

clone size: .
D gene: .
V gene: TRBV27
J gene: TRBJ1-6
CDR3 DNA: TGTGCCAGCAGTTTAGGGGGAGTAAGAAATAATTCACCCCTCCACTTT
CDR3 protein: CASSLGGVRNNSPLHF

clone size: .
D gene: TRBD1
V gene: TRBV27
J gene: TRBJ1-4
CDR3 DNA: TGTGCCAGCAGGCCGGGACAGATAGGGGAAAAACTGTTTTTT
CDR3 protein: CASRPGQIGEKLFF

clone size: many
D gene: TRBD2
V gene: TRBV18
J gene: TRBJ2-1
CDR3 DNA: TGTGCCAGCTCACCCCTAGCGGGGGGTAACAATGAGCAGTTCTTC
CDR3 protein: CASSPLAGGNNEQFF

clone size: .
D gene: .
V gene: TRBV2
J gene: TRBJ1-6
CDR3 DNA: TGTGCCAGCAGGGTGGACAGCTCCTATAATTCACCCCTCCACTTT
CDR3 protein: CASRVDSSYNSPLHF

clone size: many
D gene: TRBD2
V gene: TRBV29-1
J gene: TRBJ2-7
CDR3 DNA: TGCAGCGTTGGGACTAGCGGGACCTACGAGCAGTACTTC
CDR3 protein: CSVGTSGTYEQYF

clone size: few
D gene: TRBD1
V gene: TRBV5-1
J gene: TRBJ1-2
CDR3 DNA: TGCGCCAGCAGCCTGGAGGGGACAGGGTTTGGCTACACCTTC
CDR3 protein: CASSLEGTGFGYTF

clone size: few
D gene: .
V gene: TRBV4-2
J gene: TRBJ1-1
CDR3 DNA: TGTGCCAGCAGCCAAGATAGCGGACTCCTGAACACTGAAGCTTTCTTT
CDR3 protein: CASSQDSGLLNTEAFF

clone size: .
D gene: TRBD2
V gene: TRBV20-1
J gene: TRBJ2-1
CDR3 DNA: TGCAGTGCTAGGGGACTATCGAGGGTGGATGAGCAGTTCTTC
CDR3 protein: CSARGLSRVDEQFF

clone size: .
D gene: .
V gene: TRBV28
J gene: TRBJ1-3
CDR3 DNA: TGTGCCAGCAGTTCACTGTGGACGGTAAACTCTGGAAACACCATATATTTT
CDR3 protein: CASSSLWTVNSGNTIYF

clone size: few
D gene: TRBD1
V gene: TRBV5-1
J gene: TRBJ2-5
CDR3 DNA: TGCGCCAGCAGCTTGATGGGACAGGGAGGAGAGACCCAGTACTTC
CDR3 protein: CASSLMGQGGETQYF

clone size: few
D gene: .
V gene: TRBV28
J gene: TRBJ2-4
CDR3 DNA: TGTGCCAGCAGCCTAATTCAGGGCACCATTCAGTACTTC
CDR3 protein: CASSLIQGTIQYF

clone size: .
D gene: TRBD2
V gene: TRBV10-2
J gene: TRBJ2-7
CDR3 DNA: TGCGCCAGCAGGACCGGACTAGCGGCCTCCTACGAGCAGTACTTC
CDR3 protein: CASRTGLAASYEQYF

clone size: few
D gene: TRBD2
V gene: TRBV4-1
J gene: TRBJ2-7
CDR3 DNA: TGCGCCAGCAGCCCGGGACTAGTGAAGGCCTACGAGCAGTACTTC
CDR3 protein: CASSPGLVKAYEQYF

clone size: .
D gene: .
V gene: TRBV7-9
J gene: TRBJ2-7
CDR3 DNA: TGTGCCAGCAGTCCTCCAACCCAGGGTAGCAGGAGGCTCGAGCAGTACTTC
CDR3 protein: CASSPPTQGSRRLEQYF

clone size: few
D gene: TRBD1
V gene: TRBV4-1
J gene: TRBJ1-5
CDR3 DNA: TGCGCCAGCAGCCAAGGGGACAGGGGTGAACAGCCCCAGCATTTT
CDR3 protein: CASSQGDRGEQPQHF

clone size: few
D gene: .
V gene: TRBV3-1
J gene: TRBJ2-5
CDR3 DNA: TGTGCCAGCAGCCAAGTTCTTCGAGGAACCCAGTACTTC
CDR3 protein: CASSQVLRGTQYF

clone size: few
D gene: TRBD1
V gene: TRBV7-3
J gene: TRBJ2-2
CDR3 DNA: TGTGCCAGCAGCTCCTGGACAGGGGGCAGTAGCACCGGGGAGCTGTTTTTT
CDR3 protein: CASSSWTGGSSTGELFF

clone size: many
D gene: TRBD1
V gene: TRBV29-1
J gene: TRBJ1-2
CDR3 DNA: TGCAGCGTTGATTGGCAGGGGGGCAGTGGCTACACCTTC
CDR3 protein: CSVDWQGGSGYTF